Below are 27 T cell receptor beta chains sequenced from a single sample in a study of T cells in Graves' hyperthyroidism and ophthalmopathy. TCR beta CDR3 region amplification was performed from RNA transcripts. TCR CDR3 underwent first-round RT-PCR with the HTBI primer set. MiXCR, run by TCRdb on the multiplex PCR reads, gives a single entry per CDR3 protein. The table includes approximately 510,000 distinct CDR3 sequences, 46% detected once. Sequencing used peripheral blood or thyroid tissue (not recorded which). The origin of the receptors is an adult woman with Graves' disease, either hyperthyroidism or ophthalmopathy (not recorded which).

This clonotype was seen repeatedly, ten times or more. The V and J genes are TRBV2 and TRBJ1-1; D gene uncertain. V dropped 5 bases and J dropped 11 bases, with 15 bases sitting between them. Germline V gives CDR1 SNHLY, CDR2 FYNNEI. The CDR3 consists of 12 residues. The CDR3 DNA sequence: TGTGCCAGCAGTCCCCCGGGCCCCCCGGCTTTCTTT. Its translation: CASSPPGPPAFF.

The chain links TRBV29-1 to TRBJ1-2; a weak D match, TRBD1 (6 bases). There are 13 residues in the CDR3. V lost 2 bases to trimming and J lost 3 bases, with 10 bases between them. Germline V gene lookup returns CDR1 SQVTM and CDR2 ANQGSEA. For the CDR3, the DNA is TGCAGCGTTGAACGGGGACAAGACTATGGCTACACCTTC. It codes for CSVERGQDYGYTF.

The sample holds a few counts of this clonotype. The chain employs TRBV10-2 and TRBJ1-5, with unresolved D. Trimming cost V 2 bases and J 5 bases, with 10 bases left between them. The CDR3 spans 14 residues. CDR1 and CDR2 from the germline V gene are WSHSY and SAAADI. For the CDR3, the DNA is TGCGCCAGCAGTGAGATAGGGCTCCATCAGCCCCAGCATTTT. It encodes CASSEIGLHQPQHF.

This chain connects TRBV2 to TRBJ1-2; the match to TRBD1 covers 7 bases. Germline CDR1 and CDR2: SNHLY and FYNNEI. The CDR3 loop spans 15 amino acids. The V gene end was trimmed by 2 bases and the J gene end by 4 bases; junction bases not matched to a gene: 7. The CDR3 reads CASSEPGTDLYGYTF. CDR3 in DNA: TGTGCCAGCAGTGAACCCGGGACAGACCTCTATGGCTACACCTTC.

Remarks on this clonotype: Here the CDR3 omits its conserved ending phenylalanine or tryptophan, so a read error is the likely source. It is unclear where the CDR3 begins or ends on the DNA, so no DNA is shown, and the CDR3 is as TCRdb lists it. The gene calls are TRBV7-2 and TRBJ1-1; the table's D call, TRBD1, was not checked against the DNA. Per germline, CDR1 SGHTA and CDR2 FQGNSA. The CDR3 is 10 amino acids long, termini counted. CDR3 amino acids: CASGGTTTNY.

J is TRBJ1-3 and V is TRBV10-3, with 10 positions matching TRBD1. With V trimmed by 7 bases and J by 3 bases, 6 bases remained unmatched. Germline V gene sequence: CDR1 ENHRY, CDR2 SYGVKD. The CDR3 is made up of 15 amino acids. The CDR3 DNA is TGTGCCATCATGAGGGACAGGGGAAGTGGAAACACCATATATTTT. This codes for CAIMRDRGSGNTIYF.

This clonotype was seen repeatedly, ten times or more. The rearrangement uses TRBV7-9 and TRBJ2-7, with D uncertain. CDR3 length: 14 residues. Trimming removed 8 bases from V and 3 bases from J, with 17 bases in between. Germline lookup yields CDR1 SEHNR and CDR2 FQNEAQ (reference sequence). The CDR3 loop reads CASSSSGSHYEQYF. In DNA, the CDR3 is TGTGCCAGCTCCTCTTCCGGGTCTCACTACGAGCAGTACTTC.

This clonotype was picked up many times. The CDR3 reads CASSITLRGTEAFF. The CDR3 nucleotides are TGTGCCAGTAGTATCACTCTCCGGGGAACTGAAGCTTTCTTT. The chain carries TRBV19 and TRBJ1-1; the D is unclear. CDR1 LNHDA and CDR2 SQIVND come from the germline V gene (reference sequence). Trimming removed 3 bases at V and 5 bases at J, with 13 bases between. There are 14 residues in the CDR3.

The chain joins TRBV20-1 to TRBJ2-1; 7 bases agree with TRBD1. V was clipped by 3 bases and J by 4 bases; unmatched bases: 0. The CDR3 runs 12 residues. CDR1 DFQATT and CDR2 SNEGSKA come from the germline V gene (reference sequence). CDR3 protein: CSARGQYNEQFF. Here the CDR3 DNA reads TGCAGTGCTAGGGGACAGTACAATGAGCAGTTCTTC.

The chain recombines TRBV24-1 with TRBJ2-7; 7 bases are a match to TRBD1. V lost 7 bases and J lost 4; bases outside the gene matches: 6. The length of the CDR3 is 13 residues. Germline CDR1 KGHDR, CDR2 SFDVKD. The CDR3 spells CATSGGQAYEQYF. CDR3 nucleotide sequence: TGTGCCACCAGCGGTGGACAGGCTTACGAGCAGTACTTC.

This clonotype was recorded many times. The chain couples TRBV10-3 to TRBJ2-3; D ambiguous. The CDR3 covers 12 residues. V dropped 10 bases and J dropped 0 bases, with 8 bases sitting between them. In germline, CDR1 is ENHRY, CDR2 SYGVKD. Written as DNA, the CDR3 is TGTGCCACCCAGTCTAGCACAGATACGCAGTATTTT. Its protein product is CATQSSTDTQYF.

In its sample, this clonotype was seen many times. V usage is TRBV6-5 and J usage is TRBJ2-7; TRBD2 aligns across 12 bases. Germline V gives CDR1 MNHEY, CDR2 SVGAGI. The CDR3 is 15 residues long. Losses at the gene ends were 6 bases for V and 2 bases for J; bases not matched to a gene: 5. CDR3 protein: CASRGLAGRPYEQYF. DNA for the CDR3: TGTGCCAGCAGAGGACTAGCGGGACGGCCCTACGAGCAGTACTTC.

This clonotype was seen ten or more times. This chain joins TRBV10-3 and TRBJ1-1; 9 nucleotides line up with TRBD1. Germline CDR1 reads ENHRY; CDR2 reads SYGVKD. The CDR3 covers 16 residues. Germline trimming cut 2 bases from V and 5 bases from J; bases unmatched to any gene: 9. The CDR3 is CAISEAMGQGRTEAFF. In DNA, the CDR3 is TGTGCCATCAGTGAGGCAATGGGACAGGGACGAACTGAAGCTTTCTTT.

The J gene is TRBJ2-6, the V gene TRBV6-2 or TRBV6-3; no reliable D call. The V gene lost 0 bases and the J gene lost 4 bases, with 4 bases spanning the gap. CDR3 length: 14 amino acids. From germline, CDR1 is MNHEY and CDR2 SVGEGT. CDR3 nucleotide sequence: TGTGCCAGCAGTTACTCACAGGGGGCCAACGTCCTGACTTTC. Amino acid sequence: CASSYSQGANVLTF.

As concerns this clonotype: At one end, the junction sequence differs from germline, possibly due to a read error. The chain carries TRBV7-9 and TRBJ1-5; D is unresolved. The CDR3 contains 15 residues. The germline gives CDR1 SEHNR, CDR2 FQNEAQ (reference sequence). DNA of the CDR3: TGCGCCAGCAGGATTGCGGCCGGGAGCAATCAGCCCCAGCATTTT. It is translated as CASRIAAGSNQPQHF.

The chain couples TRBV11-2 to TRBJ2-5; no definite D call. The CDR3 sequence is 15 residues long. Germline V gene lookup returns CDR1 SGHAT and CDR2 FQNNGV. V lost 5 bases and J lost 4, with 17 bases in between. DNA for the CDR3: TGTGCCAGCAGCCTACCTCCCTTGAGGACAGAGACCCAGTACTTC. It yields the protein CASSLPPLRTETQYF.

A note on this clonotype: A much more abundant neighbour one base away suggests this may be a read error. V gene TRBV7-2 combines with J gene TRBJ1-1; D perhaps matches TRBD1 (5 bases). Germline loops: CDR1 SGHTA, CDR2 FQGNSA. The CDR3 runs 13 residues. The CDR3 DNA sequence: TGTGCCAGCAGCTCCCGGGGCCGCACTGGAGCTTTCTTT. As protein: CASSSRGRTGAFF.

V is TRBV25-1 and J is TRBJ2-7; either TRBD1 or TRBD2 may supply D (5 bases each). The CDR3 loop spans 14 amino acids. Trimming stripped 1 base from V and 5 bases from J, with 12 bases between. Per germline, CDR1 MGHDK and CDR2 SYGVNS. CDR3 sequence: CASSEWARDDEQYF. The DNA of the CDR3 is TGTGCCAGCAGTGAATGGGCTAGGGACGACGAGCAGTACTTC.

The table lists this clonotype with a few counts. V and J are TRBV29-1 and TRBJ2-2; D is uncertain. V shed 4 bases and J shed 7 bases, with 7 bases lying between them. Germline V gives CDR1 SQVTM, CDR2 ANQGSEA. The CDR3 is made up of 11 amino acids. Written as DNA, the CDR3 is TGCAGCGTTGTAGACGACGGGGAGCTGTTTTTT. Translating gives CSVVDDGELFF.

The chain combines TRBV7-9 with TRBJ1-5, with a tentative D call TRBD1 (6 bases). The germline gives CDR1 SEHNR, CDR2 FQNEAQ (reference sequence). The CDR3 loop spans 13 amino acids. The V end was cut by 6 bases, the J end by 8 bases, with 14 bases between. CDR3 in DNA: TGTGCCAGCAGTTCCAGGGGTAGAGAGCCCCAGCATTTT. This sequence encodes CASSSRGREPQHF.

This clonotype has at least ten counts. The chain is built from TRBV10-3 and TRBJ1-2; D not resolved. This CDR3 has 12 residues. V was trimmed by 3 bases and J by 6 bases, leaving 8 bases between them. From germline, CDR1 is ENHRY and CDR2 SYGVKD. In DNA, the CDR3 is TGTGCCATCAGTGACAGTTTCGATGGCTACACCTTC. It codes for CAISDSFDGYTF.

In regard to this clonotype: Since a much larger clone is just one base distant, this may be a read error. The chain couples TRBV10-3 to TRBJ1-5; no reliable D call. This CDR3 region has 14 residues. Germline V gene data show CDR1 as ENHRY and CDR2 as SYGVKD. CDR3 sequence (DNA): TGTGCCAGCAGTGAAGAGTTTGGGGATCAGCCCCAGCATTTT. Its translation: CASSEEFGDQPQHF.

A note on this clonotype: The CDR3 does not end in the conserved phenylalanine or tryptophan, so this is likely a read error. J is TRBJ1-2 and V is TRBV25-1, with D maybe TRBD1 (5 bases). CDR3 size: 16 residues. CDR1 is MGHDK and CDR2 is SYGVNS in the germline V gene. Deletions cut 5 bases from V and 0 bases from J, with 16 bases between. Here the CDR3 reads CASSPPGAYSNYGYTL. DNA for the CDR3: TGTGCCAGCAGTCCACCCGGGGCCTATTCTAACTATGGCTACACCCTC.

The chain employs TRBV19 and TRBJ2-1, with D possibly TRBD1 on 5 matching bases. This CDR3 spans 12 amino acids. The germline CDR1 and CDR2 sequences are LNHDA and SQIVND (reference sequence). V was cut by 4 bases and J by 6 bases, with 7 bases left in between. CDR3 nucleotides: TGTGCCAGTAGTAGGGGCATCAATGAGCAGTTCTTC. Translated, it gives CASSRGINEQFF.

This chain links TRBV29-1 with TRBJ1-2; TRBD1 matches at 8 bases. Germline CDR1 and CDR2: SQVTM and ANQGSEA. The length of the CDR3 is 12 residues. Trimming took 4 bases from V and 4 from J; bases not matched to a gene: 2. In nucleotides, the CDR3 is TGCAGCGTTGGGACAGGGATCTATGGCTACACCTTC. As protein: CSVGTGIYGYTF.

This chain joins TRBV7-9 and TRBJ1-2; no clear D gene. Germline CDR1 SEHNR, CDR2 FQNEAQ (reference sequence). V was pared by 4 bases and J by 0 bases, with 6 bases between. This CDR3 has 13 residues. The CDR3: CASSSPANYGYTF. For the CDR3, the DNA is TGTGCCAGCAGCTCCCCGGCTAACTATGGCTACACCTTC.

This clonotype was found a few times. The CDR3 sequence: CASSSTYMEPLHF. CDR3 nucleotide sequence: TGTGCCAGCAGCTCTACCTATATGGAACCCCTCCACTTT. V and J are TRBV7-8 and TRBJ1-6; D is undetermined. The germline V gene encodes CDR1 SGHVS and CDR2 FQNEAQ. The CDR3 runs to 13 residues. V shed 4 bases and J shed 12 bases, with 13 bases lying between them.